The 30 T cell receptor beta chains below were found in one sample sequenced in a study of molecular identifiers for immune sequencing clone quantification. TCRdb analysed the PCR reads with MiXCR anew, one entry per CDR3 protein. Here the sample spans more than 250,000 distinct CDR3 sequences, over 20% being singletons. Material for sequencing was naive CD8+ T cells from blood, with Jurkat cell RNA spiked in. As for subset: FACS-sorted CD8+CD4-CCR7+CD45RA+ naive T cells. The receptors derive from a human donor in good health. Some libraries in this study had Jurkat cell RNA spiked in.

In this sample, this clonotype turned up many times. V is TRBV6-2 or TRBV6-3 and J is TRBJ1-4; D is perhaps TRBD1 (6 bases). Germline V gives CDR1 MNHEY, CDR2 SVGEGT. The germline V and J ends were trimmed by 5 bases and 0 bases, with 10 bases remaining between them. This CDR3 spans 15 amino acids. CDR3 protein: CASSGDTTTNEKLFF. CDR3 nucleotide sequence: TGTGCCAGCAGTGGGGACACTACAACTAATGAAAAACTGTTTTTT.

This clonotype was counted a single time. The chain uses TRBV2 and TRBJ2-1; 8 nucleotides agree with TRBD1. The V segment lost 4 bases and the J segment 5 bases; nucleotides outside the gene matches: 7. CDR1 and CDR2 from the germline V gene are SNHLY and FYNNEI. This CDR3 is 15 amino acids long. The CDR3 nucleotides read TGTGCCAGCAGTGGAGCTGGACAGGGTAACAATGAGCAGTTCTTC. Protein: CASSGAGQGNNEQFF.

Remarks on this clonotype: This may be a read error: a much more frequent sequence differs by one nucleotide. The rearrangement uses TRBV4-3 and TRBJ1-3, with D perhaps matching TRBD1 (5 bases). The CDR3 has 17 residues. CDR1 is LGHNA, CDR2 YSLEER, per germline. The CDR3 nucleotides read TGCGCCAGCGGCCAAGATTGGCAGGGTGTCTCTGGAAACACCATATATTTT. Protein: CASGQDWQGVSGNTIYF.

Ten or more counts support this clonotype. The DNA of the CDR3 is TGTGCCAGCAGCCTATTCGGGACAGGCCCCTACGAGCAGTACTTC. Protein product: CASSLFGTGPYEQYF. The chain joins TRBV7-9 to TRBJ2-7, with 8 bases aligning to TRBD1. CDR1 and CDR2 from the germline V gene are SEHNR and FQNEAQ (reference sequence). There are 15 residues in the CDR3. V was clipped by 5 bases and J by 2 bases; unmatched bases: 8.

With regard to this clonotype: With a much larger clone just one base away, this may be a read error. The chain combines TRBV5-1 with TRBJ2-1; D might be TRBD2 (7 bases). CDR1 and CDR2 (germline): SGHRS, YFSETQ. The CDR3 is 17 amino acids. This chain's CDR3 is CASSLAGGLSSYSEQFF. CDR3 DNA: TGCGCCAGCAGCTTGGCCGGGGGGCTCTCGTCCTACAGTGAGCAGTTCTTC.

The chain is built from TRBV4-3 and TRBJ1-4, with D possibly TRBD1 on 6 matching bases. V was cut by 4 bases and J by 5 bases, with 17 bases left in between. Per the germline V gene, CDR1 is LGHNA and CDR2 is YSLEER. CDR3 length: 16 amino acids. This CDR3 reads CASSPSRGVVNEKLFF. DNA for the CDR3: TGCGCCAGCAGCCCGAGTAGGGGGGTTGTAAATGAAAAACTGTTTTTT.

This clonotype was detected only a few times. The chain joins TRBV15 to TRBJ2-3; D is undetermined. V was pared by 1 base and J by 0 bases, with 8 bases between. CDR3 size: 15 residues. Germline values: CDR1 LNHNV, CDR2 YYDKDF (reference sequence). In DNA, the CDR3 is TGTGCCACCAGCAGAGGCGGAACTAGCACAGATACGCAGTATTTT. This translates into CATSRGGTSTDTQYF.

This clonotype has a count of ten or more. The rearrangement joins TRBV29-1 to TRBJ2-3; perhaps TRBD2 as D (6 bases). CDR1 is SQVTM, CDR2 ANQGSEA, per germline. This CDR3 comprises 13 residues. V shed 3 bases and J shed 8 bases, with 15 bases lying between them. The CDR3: CSVDLGEEVTQYF. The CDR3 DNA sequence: TGCAGCGTTGATCTGGGGGAGGAGGTTACGCAGTATTTT.

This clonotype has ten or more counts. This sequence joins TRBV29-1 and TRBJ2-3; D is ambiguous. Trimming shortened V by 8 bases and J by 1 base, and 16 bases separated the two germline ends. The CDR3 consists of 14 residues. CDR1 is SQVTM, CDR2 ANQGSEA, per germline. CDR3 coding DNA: TGCAGCTCCGCCGGGCACCGCGGCACAGATACGCAGTATTTT. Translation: CSSAGHRGTDTQYF.

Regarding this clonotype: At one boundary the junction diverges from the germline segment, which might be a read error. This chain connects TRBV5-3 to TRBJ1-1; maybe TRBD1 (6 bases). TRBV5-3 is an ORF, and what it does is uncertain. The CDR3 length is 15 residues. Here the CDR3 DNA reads TGTGCCAGCAGCTGGGGGCCCAGGGGATACACTGAAGCTTTCTTT. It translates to CASSWGPRGYTEAFF.

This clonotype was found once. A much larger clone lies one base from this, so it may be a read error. The CDR3 DNA reads as TGCAGTGCTCTAACGGGGACTCTTGACGAGCAGTACTTC. It translates to CSALTGTLDEQYF. The genes are TRBV20-1 and TRBJ2-7, with a tentative D call TRBD2 (6 bases). Germline-derived CDR1 and CDR2 are DFQATT and SNEGSKA (reference sequence). This CDR3 contains 13 residues. Trimming shortened V by 5 bases and J by 5 bases, and 16 bases separated the two germline ends.

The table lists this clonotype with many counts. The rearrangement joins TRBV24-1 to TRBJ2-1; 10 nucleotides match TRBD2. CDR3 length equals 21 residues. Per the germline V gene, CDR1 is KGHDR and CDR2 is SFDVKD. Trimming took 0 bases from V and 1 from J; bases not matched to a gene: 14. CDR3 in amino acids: CATSDLRTDRLAGRSYNEQFF. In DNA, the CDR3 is TGTGCCACCAGTGATTTGCGGACTGATCGACTAGCGGGCCGGTCCTACAATGAGCAGTTCTTC.

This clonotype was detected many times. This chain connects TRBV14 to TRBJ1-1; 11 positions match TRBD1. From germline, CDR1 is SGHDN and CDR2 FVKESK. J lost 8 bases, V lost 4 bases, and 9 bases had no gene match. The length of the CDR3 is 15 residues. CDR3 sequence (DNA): TGTGCCAGCAGCCCCAGTGGGACAGGGGGAATGGAAGCTTTCTTT. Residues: CASSPSGTGGMEAFF.

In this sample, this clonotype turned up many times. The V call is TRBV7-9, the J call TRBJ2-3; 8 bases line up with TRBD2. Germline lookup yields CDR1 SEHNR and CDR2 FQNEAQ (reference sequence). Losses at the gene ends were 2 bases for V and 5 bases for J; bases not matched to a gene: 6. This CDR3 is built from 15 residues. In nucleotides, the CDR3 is TGTGCCAGCAGCTTATTGAGCGGGGGATTAGATACGCAGTATTTT. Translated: CASSLLSGGLDTQYF.

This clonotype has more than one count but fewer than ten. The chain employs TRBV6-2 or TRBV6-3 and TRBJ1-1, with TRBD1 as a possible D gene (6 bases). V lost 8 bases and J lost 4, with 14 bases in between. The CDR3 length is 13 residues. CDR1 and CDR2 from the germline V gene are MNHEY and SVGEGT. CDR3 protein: CASGTYYGTEAFF. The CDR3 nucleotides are TGTGCCAGCGGGACATACTATGGCACTGAAGCTTTCTTT.

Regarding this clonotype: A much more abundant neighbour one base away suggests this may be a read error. The CDR3, as DNA: TGCAGTGCTAGAGCCCTTCCTGGCGGGGGACTCATCAGCTCCTACGAGCAGTACTTC. It translates to CSARALPGGGLISSYEQYF. The chain has TRBV20-1 and TRBJ2-7; 7 nucleotides agree with TRBD2. The CDR3 covers 19 residues. Unmatched junction bases numbered 18, after V lost 1 base and J lost 0 bases. Germline values: CDR1 DFQATT, CDR2 SNEGSKA (reference sequence).

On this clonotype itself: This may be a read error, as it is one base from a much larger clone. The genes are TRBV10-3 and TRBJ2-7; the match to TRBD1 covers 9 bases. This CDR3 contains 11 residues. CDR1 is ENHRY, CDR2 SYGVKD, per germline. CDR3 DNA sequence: TGTGCCATCGGACAGGGGTCCGAGCAGCACTTC. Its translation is CAIGQGSEQHF.

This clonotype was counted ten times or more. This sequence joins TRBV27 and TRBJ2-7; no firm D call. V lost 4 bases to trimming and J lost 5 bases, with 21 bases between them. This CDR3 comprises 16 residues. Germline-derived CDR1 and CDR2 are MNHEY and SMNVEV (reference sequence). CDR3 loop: CASSSRINLLSDEQYF. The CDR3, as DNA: TGTGCCAGCAGTTCCCGGATCAACTTACTGTCCGACGAGCAGTACTTC.

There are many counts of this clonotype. CDR3 DNA sequence: TGCAGCGTTGAAGGGGGGGACGGGGACGAGCAGTACTTC. Its protein is CSVEGGDGDEQYF. The V gene is TRBV29-1, the J gene TRBJ2-7; possible D gene TRBD2, 6 bases. CDR3 size: 13 residues. Trimming took 1 base from V and 5 from J, leaving 12 bases between them. Germline loops: CDR1 SQVTM, CDR2 ANQGSEA.

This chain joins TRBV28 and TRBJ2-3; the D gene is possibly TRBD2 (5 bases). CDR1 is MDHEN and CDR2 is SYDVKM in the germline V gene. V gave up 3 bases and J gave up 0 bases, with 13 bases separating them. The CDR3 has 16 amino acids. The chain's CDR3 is CASSFRGLVSTDTQYF. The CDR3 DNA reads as TGTGCCAGCAGTTTCCGGGGTTTAGTGAGCACAGATACGCAGTATTTT.

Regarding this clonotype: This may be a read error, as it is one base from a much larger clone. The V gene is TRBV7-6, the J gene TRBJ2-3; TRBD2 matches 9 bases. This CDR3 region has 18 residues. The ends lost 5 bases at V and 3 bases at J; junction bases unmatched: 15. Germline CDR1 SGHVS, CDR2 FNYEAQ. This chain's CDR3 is CASSATILRLAETDTQYF. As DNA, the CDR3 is TGTGCCAGCAGCGCGACAATACTGAGACTAGCGGAAACAGATACGCAGTATTTT.

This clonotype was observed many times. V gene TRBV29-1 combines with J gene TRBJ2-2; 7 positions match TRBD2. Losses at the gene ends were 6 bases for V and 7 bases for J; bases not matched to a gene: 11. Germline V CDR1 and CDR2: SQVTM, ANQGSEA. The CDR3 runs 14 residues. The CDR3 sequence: CSVMMRLADGELFF. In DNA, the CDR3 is TGCAGCGTAATGATGAGACTAGCAGACGGGGAGCTGTTTTTT.

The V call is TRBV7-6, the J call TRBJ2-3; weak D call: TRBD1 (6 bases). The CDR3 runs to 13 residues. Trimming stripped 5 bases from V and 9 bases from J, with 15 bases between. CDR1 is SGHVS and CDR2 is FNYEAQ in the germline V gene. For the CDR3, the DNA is TGTGCCAGCAGCACTCAGACAGGCGACACGCAGTATTTT. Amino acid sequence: CASSTQTGDTQYF.

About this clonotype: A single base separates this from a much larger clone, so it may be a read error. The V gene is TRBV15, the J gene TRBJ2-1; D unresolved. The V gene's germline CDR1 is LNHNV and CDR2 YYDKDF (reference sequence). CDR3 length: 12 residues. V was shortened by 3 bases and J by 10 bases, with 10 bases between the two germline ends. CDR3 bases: TGTGCCACCAGCAGTTTTCCGCGAGAGCAGTTCTTC. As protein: CATSSFPREQFF.

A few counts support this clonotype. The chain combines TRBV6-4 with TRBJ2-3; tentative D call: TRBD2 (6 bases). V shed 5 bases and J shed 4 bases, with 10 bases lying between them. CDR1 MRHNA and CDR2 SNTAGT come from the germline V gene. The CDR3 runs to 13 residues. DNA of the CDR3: TGTGCCAGCAGTCAGCGGGTTTCAGATACGCAGTATTTT. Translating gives CASSQRVSDTQYF.

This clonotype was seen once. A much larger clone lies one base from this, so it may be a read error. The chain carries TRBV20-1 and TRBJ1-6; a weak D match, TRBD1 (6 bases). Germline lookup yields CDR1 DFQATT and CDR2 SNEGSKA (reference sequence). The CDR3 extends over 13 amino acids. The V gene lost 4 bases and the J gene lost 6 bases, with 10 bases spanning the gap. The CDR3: CSAKKGGNSPLHF. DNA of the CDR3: TGCAGTGCTAAGAAGGGGGGTAATTCACCCCTCCACTTT.

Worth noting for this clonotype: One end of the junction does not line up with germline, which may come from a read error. The CDR3 loop reads CATGSRGREVSDTQYF. The CDR3 bases are TGTGCCACCGGCAGCCGGGGGCGCGAGGTCTCAGATACGCAGTATTTT. V gene TRBV15 combines with J gene TRBJ2-3; D may be TRBD1 or TRBD2 (6 bases each). This CDR3 spans 16 amino acids. In germline, CDR1 is LNHNV, CDR2 YYDKDF (reference sequence).

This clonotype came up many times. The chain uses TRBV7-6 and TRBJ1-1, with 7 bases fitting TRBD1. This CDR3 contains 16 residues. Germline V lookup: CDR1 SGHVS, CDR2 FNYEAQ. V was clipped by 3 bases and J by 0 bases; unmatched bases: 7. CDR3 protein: CASSLQPQGMNTEAFF. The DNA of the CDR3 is TGTGCCAGCAGCTTGCAGCCACAGGGGATGAACACTGAAGCTTTCTTT.

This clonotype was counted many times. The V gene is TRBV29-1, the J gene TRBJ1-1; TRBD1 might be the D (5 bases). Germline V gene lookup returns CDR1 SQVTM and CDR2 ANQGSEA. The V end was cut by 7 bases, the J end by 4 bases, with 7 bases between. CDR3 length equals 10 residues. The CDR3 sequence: CSGDSTEAFF. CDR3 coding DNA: TGCAGCGGCGACAGCACTGAAGCTTTCTTT. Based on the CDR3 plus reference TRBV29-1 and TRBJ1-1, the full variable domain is SAVISQKPSRDICQRGTSLTIQCQVDSQVTMMFWYRQQPGQSLTLIATANQGSEATYESGFVIDKFPISRPNLTFSTLTVSNMSPEDSSIYLCSGDSTEAFFGQGTRLTVV.

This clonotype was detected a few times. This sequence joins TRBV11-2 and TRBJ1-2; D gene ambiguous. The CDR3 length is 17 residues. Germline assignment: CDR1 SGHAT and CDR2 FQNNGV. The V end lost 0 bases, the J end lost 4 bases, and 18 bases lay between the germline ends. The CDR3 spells CASSLETWAALGYGYTF. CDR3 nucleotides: TGTGCCAGCAGCTTAGAAACGTGGGCAGCCTTAGGCTATGGCTACACCTTC.